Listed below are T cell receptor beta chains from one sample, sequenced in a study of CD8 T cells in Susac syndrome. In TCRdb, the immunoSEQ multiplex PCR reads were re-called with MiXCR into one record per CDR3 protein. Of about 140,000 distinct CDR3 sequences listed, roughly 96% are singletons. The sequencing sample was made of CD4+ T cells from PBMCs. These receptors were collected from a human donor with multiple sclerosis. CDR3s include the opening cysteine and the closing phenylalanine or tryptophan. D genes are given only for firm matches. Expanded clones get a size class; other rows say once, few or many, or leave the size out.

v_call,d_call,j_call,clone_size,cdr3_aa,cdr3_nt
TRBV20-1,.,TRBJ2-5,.,CSAREGRGRETQYF,TGCAGTGCTAGAGAGGGGAGGGGGAGAGAGACCCAGTACTTC
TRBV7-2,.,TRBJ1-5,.,CASSFGGAGQPQHF,TGTGCCAGCAGCTTCGGGGGCGCCGGGCAGCCCCAGCATTTT
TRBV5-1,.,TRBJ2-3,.,CASSFQGDTQYF,TGCGCCAGCAGCTTCCAGGGCGATACGCAGTATTTT
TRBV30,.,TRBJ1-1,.,CAWTAGTQRQAFF,TGTGCCTGGACCGCTGGGACGCAACGACAAGCTTTCTTT
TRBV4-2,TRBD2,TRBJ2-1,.,CASSPGTNYNEQFF,TGTGCCAGCAGCCCGGGGACTAATTACAATGAGCAGTTCTTC
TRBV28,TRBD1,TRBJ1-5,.,CASSSGTGTGQPQHF,TGTGCCAGCAGCTCCGGGACAGGGACCGGGCAGCCCCAGCATTTT
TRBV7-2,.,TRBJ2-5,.,CASSLYGRGETQYF,TGTGCCAGCAGCTTATACGGGAGAGGGGAGACCCAGTACTTC
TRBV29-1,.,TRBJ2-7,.,CSVGPTRQGLSYEQYF,TGCAGCGTTGGCCCGACTAGACAGGGCCTCTCCTACGAGCAGTACTTC
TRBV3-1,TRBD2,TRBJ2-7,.,CASSFIAGQAYEQYF,TGTGCCAGCAGCTTCATAGCGGGCCAGGCCTACGAGCAGTACTTC
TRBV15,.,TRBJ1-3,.,CATSRGNVGGGNTIYF,TGTGCCACCAGCAGAGGAAACGTCGGAGGTGGAAACACCATATATTTT
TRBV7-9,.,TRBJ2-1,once,CASSNKRSSYNEQFF,TGTGCCAGCAGCAACAAGCGGAGCTCCTACAATGAGCAGTTCTTC
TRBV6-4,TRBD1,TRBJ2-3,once,CASSAGTGTDTQYF,TGTGCCAGCAGTGCCGGGACAGGGACGGATACGCAGTATTTT
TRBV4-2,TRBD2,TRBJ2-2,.,CASSQESGSGRLNGELFF,TGTGCCAGCAGCCAAGAGTCGGGTAGCGGGAGGCTCAACGGGGAGCTGTTTTTT
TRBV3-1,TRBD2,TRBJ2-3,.,CASSTPGTTTDTQYF,TGTGCCAGCAGCACCCCCGGGACTACCACAGATACGCAGTATTTT
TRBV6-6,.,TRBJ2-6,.,CASKGGGSSGANVLTF,TGTGCCAGCAAGGGGGGGGGCTCCTCTGGGGCCAACGTCCTGACTTTC
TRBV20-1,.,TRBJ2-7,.,CSASLRGEQYF,TGCAGTGCTAGTCTGAGGGGCGAGCAGTACTTC
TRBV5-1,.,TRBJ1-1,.,CASSLGGRQGEAFF,TGCGCCAGCAGCTTAGGGGGACGACAAGGCGAAGCTTTCTTT
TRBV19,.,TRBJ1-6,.,CASSDRGFSPLHF,TGTGCCAGTAGCGATAGGGGGTTTTCACCCCTCCACTTT
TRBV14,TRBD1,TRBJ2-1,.,CASSLTGTGSSEQFF,TGTGCCAGCAGCCTGACCGGGACAGGGTCTTCTGAGCAGTTCTTC
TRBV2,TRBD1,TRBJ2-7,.,CASTVLGGAEQYF,TGTGCCAGCACTGTATTAGGGGGCGCCGAGCAGTACTTC
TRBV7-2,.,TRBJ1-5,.,CASSVGGPGQPQHF,TGTGCCAGCAGCGTAGGCGGGCCCGGACAGCCCCAGCATTTT
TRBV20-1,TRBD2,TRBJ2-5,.,CSADLGLAEETQYF,TGCAGTGCTGACCTGGGACTAGCGGAAGAGACCCAGTACTTC